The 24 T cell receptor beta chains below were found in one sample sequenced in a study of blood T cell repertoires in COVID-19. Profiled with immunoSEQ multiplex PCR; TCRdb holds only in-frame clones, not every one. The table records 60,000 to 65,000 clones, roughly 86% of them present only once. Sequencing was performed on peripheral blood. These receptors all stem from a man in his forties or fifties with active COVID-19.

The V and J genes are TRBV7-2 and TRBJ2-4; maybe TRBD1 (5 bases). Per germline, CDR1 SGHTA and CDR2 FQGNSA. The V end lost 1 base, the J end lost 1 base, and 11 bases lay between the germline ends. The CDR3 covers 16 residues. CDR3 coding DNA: TGTGCCAGCAGCTTAGAAGCAGGGATCGCCAAAAACATTCAGTACTTC. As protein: CASSLEAGIAKNIQYF.

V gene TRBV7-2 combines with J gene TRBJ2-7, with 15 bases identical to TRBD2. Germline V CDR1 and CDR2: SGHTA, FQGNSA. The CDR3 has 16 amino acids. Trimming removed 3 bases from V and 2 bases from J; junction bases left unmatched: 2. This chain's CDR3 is CASSFGTSGGTYEQYF. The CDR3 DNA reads TGTGCCAGCAGCTTTGGGACTAGCGGGGGGACCTACGAGCAGTACTTC.

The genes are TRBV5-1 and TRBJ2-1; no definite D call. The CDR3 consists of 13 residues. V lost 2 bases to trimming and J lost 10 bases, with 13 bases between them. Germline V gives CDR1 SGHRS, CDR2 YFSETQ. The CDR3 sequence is CASSFTDYQEQFF. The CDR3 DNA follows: TGCGCCAGCAGCTTTACCGATTATCAGGAGCAGTTCTTC. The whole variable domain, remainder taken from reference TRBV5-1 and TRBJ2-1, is KAGVTQTPRYLIKTRGQQVTLSCSPISGHRSVSWYQQTPGQGLQFLFEYFSETQRNKGNFPGRFSGRQFSNSRSEMNVSTLELGDSALYLCASSFTDYQEQFFGPGTRLTVL.

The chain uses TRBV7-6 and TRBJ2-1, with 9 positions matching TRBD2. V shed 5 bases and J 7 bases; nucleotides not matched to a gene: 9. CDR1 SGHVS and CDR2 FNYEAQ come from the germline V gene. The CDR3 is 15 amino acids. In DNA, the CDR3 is TGTGCCAGCAGCCCCTATAGCGGGGGTGGAAATGAGCAGTTCTTC. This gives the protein CASSPYSGGGNEQFF.

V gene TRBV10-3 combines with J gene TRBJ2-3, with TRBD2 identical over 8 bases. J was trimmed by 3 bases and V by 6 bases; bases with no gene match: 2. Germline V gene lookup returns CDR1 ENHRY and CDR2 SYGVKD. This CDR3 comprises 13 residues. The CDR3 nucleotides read TGTGCCATCAGCGGGGGGGCGACAGATACGCAGTATTTT. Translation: CAISGGATDTQYF.

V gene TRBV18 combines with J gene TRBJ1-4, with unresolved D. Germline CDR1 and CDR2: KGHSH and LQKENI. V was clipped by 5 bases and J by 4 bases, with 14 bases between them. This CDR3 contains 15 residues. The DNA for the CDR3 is TGTGCCAGCTCATCAGAGGAAAACTTTAATGAAAAACTGTTTTTT. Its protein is CASSSEENFNEKLFF.

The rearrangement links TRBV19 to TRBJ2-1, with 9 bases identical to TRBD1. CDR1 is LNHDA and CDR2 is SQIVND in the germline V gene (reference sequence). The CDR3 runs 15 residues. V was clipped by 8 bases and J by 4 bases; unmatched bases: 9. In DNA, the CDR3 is TGTGCCAGTTCGCCGGGACAGGGCCCTTACAATGAGCAGTTCTTC. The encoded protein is CASSPGQGPYNEQFF.

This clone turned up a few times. The DNA of the CDR3 is TGTGCCAGCAGCTTAGACGGAGGCACTGAAGCTTTCTTT. Protein sequence: CASSLDGGTEAFF. The J gene is TRBJ1-1, the V gene TRBV9; D remains ambiguous. CDR1 is SGDLS and CDR2 is YYNGEE in the germline V gene. The CDR3 spans 13 residues. Trimming took off 4 bases at V and 4 bases at J, with 11 bases between the two ends. The full variable domain, its missing parts supplied by reference TRBV9 and TRBJ1-1, is DSGVTQTPKHLITATGQRVTLRCSPRSGDLSVYWYQQSLDQGLQFLIQYYNGEERAKGNILERFSAQQFPDLHSELNLSSLELGDSALYFCASSLDGGTEAFFGQGTRLTVV.

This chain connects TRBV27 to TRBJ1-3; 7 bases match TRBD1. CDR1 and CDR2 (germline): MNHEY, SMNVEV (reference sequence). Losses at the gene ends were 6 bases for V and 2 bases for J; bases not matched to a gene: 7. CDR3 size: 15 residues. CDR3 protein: CASREQGFAGNTIYF. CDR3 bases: TGTGCCAGCAGGGAACAGGGGTTCGCTGGAAACACCATATATTTT.

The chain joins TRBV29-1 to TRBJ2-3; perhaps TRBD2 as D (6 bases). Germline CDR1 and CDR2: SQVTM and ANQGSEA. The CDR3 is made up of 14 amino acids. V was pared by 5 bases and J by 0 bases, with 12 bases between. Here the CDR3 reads CSVRPGLSTDTQYF. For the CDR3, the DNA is TGCAGCGTTCGACCGGGACTGAGCACAGATACGCAGTATTTT.

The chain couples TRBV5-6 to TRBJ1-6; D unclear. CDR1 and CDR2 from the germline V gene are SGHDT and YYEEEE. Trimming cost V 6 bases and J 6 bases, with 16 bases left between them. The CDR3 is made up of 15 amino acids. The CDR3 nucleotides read TGTGCCAGCACCCGGGGAGAATGGCCTAATTCACCCCTCCACTTT. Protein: CASTRGEWPNSPLHF.

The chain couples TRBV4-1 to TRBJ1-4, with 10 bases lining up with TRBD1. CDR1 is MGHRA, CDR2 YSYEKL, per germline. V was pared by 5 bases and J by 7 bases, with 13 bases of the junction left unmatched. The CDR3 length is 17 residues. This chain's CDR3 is CASSSPTGGAIGEKLFF. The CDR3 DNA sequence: TGCGCCAGCAGCTCCCCGACAGGGGGCGCAATCGGTGAAAAACTGTTTTTT.

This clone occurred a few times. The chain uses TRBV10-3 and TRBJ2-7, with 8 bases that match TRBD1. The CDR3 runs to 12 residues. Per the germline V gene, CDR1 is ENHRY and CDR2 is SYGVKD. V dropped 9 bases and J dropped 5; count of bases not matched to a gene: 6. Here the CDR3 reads CAIQGVVDEQYF. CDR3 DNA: TGTGCCATACAGGGGGTAGTAGACGAGCAGTACTTC.

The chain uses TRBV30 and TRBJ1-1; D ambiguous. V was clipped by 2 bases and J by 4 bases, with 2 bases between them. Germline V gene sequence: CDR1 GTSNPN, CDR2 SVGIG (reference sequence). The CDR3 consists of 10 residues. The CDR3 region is CAWSLTEAFF. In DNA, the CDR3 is TGTGCCTGGAGTCTCACTGAAGCTTTCTTT.

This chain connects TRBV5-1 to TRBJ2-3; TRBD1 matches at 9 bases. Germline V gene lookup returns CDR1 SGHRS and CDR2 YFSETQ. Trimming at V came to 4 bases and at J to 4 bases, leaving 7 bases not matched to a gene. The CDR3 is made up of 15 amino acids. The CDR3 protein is CASSRTGDYSDTQYF. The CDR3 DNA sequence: TGCGCCAGCAGCAGGACAGGGGATTATTCAGATACGCAGTATTTT.

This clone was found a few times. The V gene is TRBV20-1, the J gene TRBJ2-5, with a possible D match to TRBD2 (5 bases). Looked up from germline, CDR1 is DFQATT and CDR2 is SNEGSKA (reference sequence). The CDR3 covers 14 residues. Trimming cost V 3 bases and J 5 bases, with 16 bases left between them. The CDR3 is CSASAGRAAETQYF. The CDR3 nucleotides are TGCAGTGCTAGTGCCGGGCGGGCGGCGGAGACCCAGTACTTC.

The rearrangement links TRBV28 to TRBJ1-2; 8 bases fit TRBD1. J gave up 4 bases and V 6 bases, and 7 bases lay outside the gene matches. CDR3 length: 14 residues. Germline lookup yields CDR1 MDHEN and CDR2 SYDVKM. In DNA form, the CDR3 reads TGTGCCAGCAGCTCTAGGGACAGGAGCTATGGCTACACCTTC. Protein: CASSSRDRSYGYTF.

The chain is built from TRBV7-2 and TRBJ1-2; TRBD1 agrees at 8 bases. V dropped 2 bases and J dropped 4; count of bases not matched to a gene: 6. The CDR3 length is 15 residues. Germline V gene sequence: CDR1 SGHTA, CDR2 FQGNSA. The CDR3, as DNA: TGTGCCAGCAGCTTACAGGGGGCTCTAGGCTATGGCTACACCTTC. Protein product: CASSLQGALGYGYTF. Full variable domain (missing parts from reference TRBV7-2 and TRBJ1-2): GAGVSQSPSNKVTEKGKDVELRCDPISGHTALYWYRQSLGQGLEFLIYFQGNSAPDKSGLPSDRFSAERTGGSVSTLTIQRTQQEDSAVYLCASSLQGALGYGYTFGSGTRLTVV.

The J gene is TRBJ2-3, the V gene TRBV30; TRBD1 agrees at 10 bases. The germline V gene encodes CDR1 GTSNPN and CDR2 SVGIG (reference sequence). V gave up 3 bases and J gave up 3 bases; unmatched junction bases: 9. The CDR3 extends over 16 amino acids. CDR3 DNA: TGTGCCTGGAGCACGTGGGACAGGGGTGGTACAGATACGCAGTATTTT. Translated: CAWSTWDRGGTDTQYF. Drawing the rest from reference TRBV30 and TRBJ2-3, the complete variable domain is SQTIHQWPATLVQPVGSPLSLECTVEGTSNPNLYWYRQAAGRGLQLLFYSVGIGQISSEVPQNLSASRPQDRQFILSSKKLLLSDSGFYLCAWSTWDRGGTDTQYFGPGTRLTVL.

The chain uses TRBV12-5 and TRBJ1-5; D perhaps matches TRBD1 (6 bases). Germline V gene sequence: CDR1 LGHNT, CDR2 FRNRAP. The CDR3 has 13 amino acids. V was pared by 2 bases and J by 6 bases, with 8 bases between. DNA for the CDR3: TGTGCTAGTGGTTTGACAGGGAGTCAGCCCCAGCATTTT. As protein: CASGLTGSQPQHF. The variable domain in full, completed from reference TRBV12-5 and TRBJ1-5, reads DARVTQTPRHKVTEMGQEVTMRCQPILGHNTVFWYRQTMMQGLELLAYFRNRAPLDDSGMPKDRFSAEMPDATLATLKIQPSEPRDSAVYFCASGLTGSQPQHFGDGTRLSIL.

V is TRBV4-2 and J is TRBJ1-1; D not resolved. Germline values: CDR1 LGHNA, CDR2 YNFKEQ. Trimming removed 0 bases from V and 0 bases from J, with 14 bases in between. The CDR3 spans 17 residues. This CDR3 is CASSQDPGRVVNTEAFF. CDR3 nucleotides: TGTGCCAGCAGCCAAGACCCGGGAAGGGTTGTGAACACTGAAGCTTTCTTT.

The chain's CDR3 is CATTEGQANQPQHF. The CDR3 coding sequence is TGTGCCACCACAGAAGGACAGGCCAATCAGCCCCAGCATTTT. The rearrangement joins TRBV6-5 to TRBJ1-5, with 7 bases fitting TRBD1. This CDR3 spans 14 amino acids. J was trimmed by 3 bases and V by 10 bases; bases with no gene match: 9. CDR1 and CDR2 from the germline V gene are MNHEY and SVGAGI.

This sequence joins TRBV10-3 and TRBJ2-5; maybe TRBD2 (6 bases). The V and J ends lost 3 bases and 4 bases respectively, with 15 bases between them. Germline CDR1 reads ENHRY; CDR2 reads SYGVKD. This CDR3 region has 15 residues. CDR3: CAISEGGLARETQYF. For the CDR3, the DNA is TGTGCCATCAGTGAAGGAGGTCTAGCGAGAGAGACCCAGTACTTC.

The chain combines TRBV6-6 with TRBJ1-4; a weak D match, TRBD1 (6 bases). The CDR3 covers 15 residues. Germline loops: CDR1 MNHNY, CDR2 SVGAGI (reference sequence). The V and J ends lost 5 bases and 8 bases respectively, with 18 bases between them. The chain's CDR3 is CASSGGGHRDEKLFF. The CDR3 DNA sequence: TGTGCCAGCAGTGGGGGGGGACACCGAGACGAAAAACTGTTTTTT.